The sequence of this TCR beta chain was determined in a study of cytomegalovirus exposure and HLA in healthy donors. This clone was counted between two and nine times. One end of the junction varies from germline; a read error may be responsible. The germline V gene encodes CDR1 MNHEY and CDR2 SMNVEV (reference sequence). This CDR3 is 14 amino acids long. The method was immunoSEQ multiplex PCR; TCRdb's version includes in-frame clones alone and lacks a portion of them. The sample includes 80,000 to 100,000 clones, more than 85% of them seen just once. The chain recombines TRBV27 with TRBJ1-1; 7 bases are shared with TRBD1. The TCR comes from a man younger than 35 in good health and CMV-seropositive. Sequencing was performed on PBMCs. The DNA of the CDR3 is TGTGCCAGCAGCAAATCAGGGGGGAACGCTGAAGCTTTCTTT. Translating gives CASSKSGGNAEAFF.